A selection of T cell receptor beta chains follows, all from one sample in a study of graft-versus-host responses after intestinal transplantation. Their antigens remain unidentified. Clones were sequenced by immunoSEQ multiplex PCR, and TCRdb holds only the in-frame ones, with some missing. The repertoire holds about 70,000 clones, with 90% as singletons. The specimen was unstimulated CD8+ T cells sorted from spleen or lymph node cells, collected before intestinal transplant. These receptors were obtained from a human donor who received an intestinal transplant. Each CDR3 is given with its conserved first and last residue. Each record gives: V gene, J gene, CDR3 protein.

TRBV5-6	TRBJ2-3	CASSPTGYTDTQYF
TRBV29-1	TRBJ1-2	CSVPQQQGLNYGYTF
TRBV4-1	TRBJ2-1	CASSQDVANEQFF
TRBV4-1	TRBJ2-7	CASSQQGATPTYEQYF
TRBV4-1	TRBJ2-1	CASSQFGGDNEQFF
TRBV5-6	TRBJ1-6	CASSLGTANSPLHF
TRBV7-9	TRBJ1-6	CASSPSRDRGQHYNSPLHF
TRBV29-1	TRBJ1-5	CSVPRPRGGYNQPQHF
TRBV9	TRBJ2-7	CASSVEAGSSYEQYF
TRBV6-4	TRBJ2-3	CASSRIAGADTQYF
TRBV27	TRBJ1-2	CASSLGQGQGYTF
TRBV7-8	TRBJ1-1	CASSRNTEAFF
TRBV6-5	TRBJ1-5	CASSYGQGMGQPQHF
TRBV4-1	TRBJ1-5	CASSLQPDQPQHF
TRBV4-1	TRBJ2-4	CASSQAQGALTKNIQYF
TRBV27	TRBJ2-5	CASSTMGSGETQYF
TRBV11-2	TRBJ2-6	CASRSRDSEISGANVLTF
TRBV19	TRBJ1-1	CASSWSFTEAFF
TRBV4-1	TRBJ2-1	CASSHPSGLAGGKSYNEQFF
TRBV7-9	TRBJ1-3	CASSYRDRGNTIYF
TRBV14	TRBJ2-7	CASSQVGGYEQYF
TRBV7-2	TRBJ2-7	CASSLGGTTYEQYF
TRBV5-1	TRBJ2-5	CASNPGEGPSGTQYF
TRBV7-9	TRBJ1-1	CAEGAEQNTEAFF
TRBV2	TRBJ1-6	CASSTPGQGLRTLHF
TRBV4-1	TRBJ2-1	CASSQGRQGWDEQFF
TRBV4-2	TRBJ2-3	CASSQEVGSTDTQYF
TRBV6-5	TRBJ2-7	CASSYGFGAGEQYF
TRBV9	TRBJ2-7	CASSPWDTPYEQYF
TRBV5-4	TRBJ2-3	CASSLGPSGDPSTDTQYF
TRBV6-5	TRBJ2-5	CASTHGRVASETQYF
TRBV27	TRBJ2-1	CASTPTWSPIGNEQFF
TRBV9	TRBJ2-1	CASSVAGGHNEQFF
TRBV19	TRBJ1-1	CASSILGTGNTEAFF
TRBV2	TRBJ2-7	CASSDGQIQYF
TRBV4-2	TRBJ2-7	CASSQGLLDEQYF
TRBV5-6	TRBJ2-7	CASSLWGAGHEQYF
TRBV9	TRBJ1-4	CASSGPTGGIEKLFF
TRBV20-1	TRBJ1-3	CSAGGGNTIYF
TRBV9	TRBJ2-1	CASSVLAGGLNEQFF
TRBV9	TRBJ1-4	CASSASGGTGNEKLFF
TRBV9	TRBJ1-1	CASSLLENTEAFF
TRBV9	TRBJ2-1	CASSVASSSYNEQFF
TRBV7-3	TRBJ2-3	CASSSLAGGPADTQYF
TRBV11-2	TRBJ1-6	CASSLGASYNSPLHF
TRBV27	TRBJ1-6	CASTQGYSNSPLHF
TRBV27	TRBJ2-1	CASSAGPPSSYNEQFF
TRBV4-1	TRBJ1-1	CASSQGGVSGWTEAFF